These 8 T cell receptor beta chains were sequenced from one sample in a study of shared clonotypes between healthy human individuals. Here immunoSEQ multiplex PCR was the method, and the copy in TCRdb shows in-frame clones only, minus some. The sample consists of over a million clones, about 70% of them appearing once. Material for sequencing was memory CD4+ T cells sorted from blood. Subset of the sample: CD45RA-negative fraction. All receptors derive from a man aged 18 to 29 in good health.

The rearrangement joins TRBV5-1 to TRBJ2-7; D remains ambiguous. Looked up from germline, CDR1 is SGHRS and CDR2 is YFSETQ. This CDR3 comprises 12 residues. The V and J ends lost 3 bases and 0 bases respectively, with 4 bases between them. The CDR3 here is CASSSASYEQYF. CDR3 DNA sequence: TGCGCCAGCAGCTCAGCCTCCTACGAGCAGTACTTC.

The V call is TRBV28, the J call TRBJ1-2, with a weak D call TRBD1 (6 bases). The V end lost 2 bases, the J end lost 6 bases, and 16 bases lay between the germline ends. CDR3 length: 15 amino acids. Germline values: CDR1 MDHEN, CDR2 SYDVKM. The CDR3 DNA follows: TGTGCCAGCAGTTTAGCTTGGGGAGGGGGGAATGGCTACACCTTC. Translation gives CASSLAWGGGNGYTF.

The CDR3: CASSSGAASGYTF. The CDR3 DNA reads as TGTGCCAGCAGTTCCGGGGCCGCCTCTGGCTACACCTTC. The gene calls are TRBV6-6 and TRBJ1-2; D possibly corresponds to TRBD1 (5 bases). The V and J ends lost 4 bases and 7 bases respectively, with 13 bases between them. This CDR3 comprises 13 residues. The V gene's germline CDR1 is MNHNY and CDR2 SVGAGI (reference sequence).

V and J are TRBV28 and TRBJ1-2, with a weak D call TRBD1 (5 bases). The CDR3 is made up of 13 amino acids. Germline loops: CDR1 MDHEN, CDR2 SYDVKM. V was trimmed by 6 bases and J by 10 bases, leaving 18 bases between them. CDR3 DNA: TGTGCCAGCAGGGCCGGGACGCTCTACCACTACACCTTC. Translation gives CASRAGTLYHYTF.

The chain links TRBV27 to TRBJ1-5; D gene unclear. This CDR3 is 15 amino acids long. CDR1 and CDR2 from the germline V gene are MNHEY and SMNVEV (reference sequence). Trimming cost V 6 bases and J 1 base, with 13 bases left between them. The CDR3 here is CASSLGVTSNQPQHF. The CDR3 nucleotides read TGTGCCAGCAGCCTCGGGGTAACGAGCAATCAGCCCCAGCATTTT.

The rearrangement joins TRBV28 to TRBJ2-7; possible D gene TRBD1, 5 bases. The CDR3 runs to 15 residues. From germline, CDR1 is MDHEN and CDR2 SYDVKM. Between the trimmed V and J ends, which lost 5 bases and 3 bases, there was a span of 17 bases. The CDR3 protein is CASSQSQGPDYEQYF. The DNA of the CDR3 is TGTGCCAGCAGTCAATCCCAGGGCCCGGACTACGAGCAGTACTTC.

The V and J genes are TRBV7-8 and TRBJ2-7, with D maybe TRBD2 (6 bases). Trimming left V 5 bases short and J 6 bases short, with 20 bases between. The CDR3 runs 15 residues. Looked up from germline, CDR1 is SGHVS and CDR2 is FQNEAQ. The CDR3 sequence is CASSRGLPGQGEQYF. DNA of the CDR3: TGTGCCAGCAGCCGCGGACTACCCGGGCAAGGCGAGCAGTACTTC.

The J gene is TRBJ1-4, the V gene TRBV5-4; 10 nucleotides line up with TRBD1. With 3 bases clipped from V and 7 bases from J, the junction kept 9 bases outside the gene matches. The germline V gene has CDR1 SGHNT and CDR2 YYREEE (reference sequence). This CDR3 spans 16 amino acids. DNA for the CDR3: TGTGCCAGCAGCTGGGACAGGGGAAGCGGTAGTGAAAAACTGTTTTTT. Its protein is CASSWDRGSGSEKLFF.